This entry concerns a single TCR beta chain. This entry comes from a study of blood T cell repertoires in COVID-19. Turning to the study itself: Both acute and convalescent COVID-19 samples were obtained from the United States, Italy and Spain.

Profiling relied on immunoSEQ multiplex PCR, and the TCRdb table lists in-frame clones only, not all of them. The repertoire holds 130,000 to 150,000 clones, with 84% as singletons. Participant age was about 18 to 89 years, and participants resided in about two dozen US areas. Germline values: CDR1 SGHTA, CDR2 FQGNSA. The V gene end was trimmed by 5 bases and the J gene end by 7 bases; junction bases not matched to a gene: 3. The CDR3 has 14 residues. This chain joins TRBV7-2 and TRBJ1-4; 11 bases align to TRBD1. The sequence was collected from a man aged 35 to 55 with acute COVID-19. Sequenced: PBMCs or T cells enriched from blood (not recorded which). The CDR3 DNA sequence: TGTGCCAGCAGCGCCGGGACAGGGGGTGAAAAACTGTTTTTT. It encodes CASSAGTGGEKLFF.